This T cell receptor beta chain was obtained from a study of shared clonotypes between healthy human individuals. Across the whole study: Aged 18 to 49, the donors were a couple of women and a few men.

The junction had 18 bases not matched to a gene; V was cut back by 2 bases and J by 7 bases. Germline CDR1 SGHRS, CDR2 YFSETQ. The CDR3 has 21 amino acids. TCRdb keeps only in-frame clones here, not all; method: immunoSEQ multiplex PCR. The sample carries 2 million to 3 million clones, 85% to 95% recorded once. The sequencing sample was made of naive CD4+ T cells sorted from blood. The subset is: CD45RA+ positively selected. This sequence was found in a man between 18 and 35 years old in good health. The chain employs TRBV5-1 and TRBJ2-2; 15 positions match TRBD2. The CDR3 protein is CASSLGLAGGVFELLGGELFF. For the CDR3, the DNA is TGCGCCAGCAGCTTAGGACTAGCGGGAGGGGTTTTCGAGTTACTGGGCGGGGAGCTGTTTTTT. Full variable domain (missing parts from reference TRBV5-1 and TRBJ2-2): KAGVTQTPRYLIKTRGQQVTLSCSPISGHRSVSWYQQTPGQGLQFLFEYFSETQRNKGNFPGRFSGRQFSNSRSEMNVSTLELGDSALYLCASSLGLAGGVFELLGGELFFGEGSRLTVL.